This TCR beta chain was recovered during a study of shared clonotypes between healthy human individuals. Study conclusions and caveats: The four-donor shared clonotypes exceeded non-shared clonotypes in generation probability, with non-shared ones scoring lower. Generally, estimated richness proved larger in naive subsets than it did in memory subsets.

The CDR3 length is 13 residues. CDR1 MNHNY and CDR2 SVGAGI come from the germline V gene (reference sequence). The trim removed 10 bases at V and 4 bases at J, leaving 7 bases unmatched. Regarding this clone: The antigen remains undetermined.

CD45RO-negative, CCR7-positively selected cells formed the naive CD8 fraction, excluding terminally differentiated effector memory CD45RA+ cells. Deep was the level at which the assay was run. It was about 190 ng DNA, around 32,000 T cell genomes, that sorted-subset replicate PCRs used. Clones were read by immunoSEQ multiplex PCR, and TCRdb kept only the in-frame ones, dropping some. Among about 680,000 clones listed, roughly 94% were seen once. The sequence was obtained from a man aged 30 to 45 in good health. The chain employs TRBV6-6 and TRBJ2-3, with 8 bases lining up with TRBD2. The sample taken for sequencing was naive CD8+ T cells sorted from blood. The CDR3 here is CATWTSFPDTQYF. For the CDR3, the DNA is TGTGCCACGTGGACTAGCTTCCCAGATACGCAGTATTTT.